The next 22 T cell receptor beta chains were all read from a single sample in a study of blood T cell repertoires in COVID-19. Only in-frame clones appear in the TCRdb table, and some are missing; sequencing was by immunoSEQ multiplex PCR. The sample records some 110,000 clones, roughly 88% being singletons. The sample consisted of peripheral blood. Source of these receptors: a woman in her 70s with acute or convalescent COVID-19.

The V call is TRBV1, the J call TRBJ2-5; the DNA was not used to check the table's D call, TRBD1. TRBV1 is marked as a pseudogene. This CDR3 is 19 amino acids long. The CDR3 is CTSSQDYASLSGFQETQYF. CDR3 bases: TGCACCAGCAGCCAAGATTACGCTTCCCTCTCAGGGTTTCAAGAGACCCAGTACTTC.

The rearrangement uses TRBV28 and TRBJ2-5, with 7 bases matching TRBD2. V was pared by 2 bases and J by 5 bases, with 11 bases of the junction left unmatched. The CDR3 covers 16 residues. From germline, CDR1 is MDHEN and CDR2 SYDVKM. The CDR3 loop is CASSLVTGGFDETQYF. DNA of the CDR3: TGTGCCAGCAGTTTAGTGACGGGAGGTTTTGATGAGACCCAGTACTTC.

V usage is TRBV9 and J usage is TRBJ1-2; 8 nucleotides match TRBD1. CDR3 length: 14 residues. V dropped 3 bases and J dropped 4; count of bases not matched to a gene: 5. Germline assignment: CDR1 SGDLS and CDR2 YYNGEE. The CDR3 reads CASSASGTGYGYTF. In DNA form, the CDR3 reads TGTGCCAGCAGCGCCAGCGGGACAGGCTATGGCTACACCTTC.

The chain couples TRBV5-1 to TRBJ2-3; 7 bases map to TRBD1. The length of the CDR3 is 18 residues. Germline assignment: CDR1 SGHRS and CDR2 YFSETQ. J lost 3 bases, V lost 1 base, and 14 bases had no gene match. CDR3 residues: CASSLMWTGTGLTDTQYF. The CDR3 DNA sequence: TGCGCCAGCAGCTTGATGTGGACAGGCACCGGACTTACAGATACGCAGTATTTT.

The V call is TRBV9, the J call TRBJ2-7; the D gene is possibly TRBD2 (6 bases). CDR1 SGDLS and CDR2 YYNGEE come from the germline V gene. The CDR3 loop spans 13 amino acids. Trimming took 2 bases from V and 3 from J, leaving 9 bases between them. CDR3 nucleotide sequence: TGTGCCAGCAGCGTCACGGGAGACTACGAGCAGTACTTC. Translation: CASSVTGDYEQYF. Using reference TRBV9 and TRBJ2-7 for the parts outside the CDR3, the full variable domain is DSGVTQTPKHLITATGQRVTLRCSPRSGDLSVYWYQQSLDQGLQFLIQYYNGEERAKGNILERFSAQQFPDLHSELNLSSLELGDSALYFCASSVTGDYEQYFGPGTRLTVT.

The chain couples TRBV29-1 to TRBJ1-4; no definite D call. Germline V gives CDR1 SQVTM, CDR2 ANQGSEA. V was trimmed by 8 bases and J by 1 base, leaving 11 bases between them. The CDR3 covers 13 residues. CDR3 sequence reads: CSSSSGTNEKLFF. The CDR3 DNA sequence: TGCAGCTCCTCTTCCGGAACTAATGAAAAACTGTTTTTT.

The chain links TRBV19 to TRBJ2-2, with D possibly matching TRBD1 (6 bases). Per the germline V gene, CDR1 is LNHDA and CDR2 is SQIVND (reference sequence). V was clipped by 6 bases and J by 4 bases, with 15 bases between them. The CDR3 has 15 amino acids. The CDR3 nucleotides are TGTGCCAGTAGGGCCCTAACAGGGTCCACCGGGGAGCTGTTTTTT. Translation gives CASRALTGSTGELFF.

The rearrangement joins TRBV25-1 to TRBJ1-2; TRBD1 might be the D (6 bases). Germline CDR1 reads MGHDK; CDR2 reads SYGVNS. Trimming cost V 2 bases and J 0 bases, with 7 bases left between them. The length of the CDR3 is 14 residues. The CDR3, as DNA: TGTGCCAGCAGTGAACCAGGGGCTAACTATGGCTACACCTTC. Translated: CASSEPGANYGYTF.

The chain recombines TRBV28 with TRBJ1-6, with TRBD1 identical over 8 bases. V gave up 5 bases and J gave up 7 bases; unmatched junction bases: 7. CDR3 length: 15 amino acids. Germline-derived CDR1 and CDR2 are MDHEN and SYDVKM. The CDR3: CASSTGGGGNSPLHF. CDR3 in DNA: TGTGCCAGCAGTACAGGGGGTGGTGGCAATTCACCCCTCCACTTT.

J is TRBJ1-2 and V is TRBV3-1 (or the pseudogene TRBV3-2); TRBD1 agrees at 11 bases. The CDR3 contains 17 residues. The trim removed 0 bases at V and 4 bases at J, leaving 7 bases unmatched. Germline V gives CDR1 LGHDT, CDR2 YNNKEL (reference sequence). Here the CDR3 DNA reads TGTGCCAGCAGCCAAGATTACGGACAGGGGGCGATCTATGGCTACACCTTC. Translating gives CASSQDYGQGAIYGYTF.

The chain uses TRBV11-2 and TRBJ2-7, with a weak D call TRBD1 (5 bases). The CDR3 length is 13 residues. The V gene lost 0 bases and the J gene lost 4 bases, with 7 bases spanning the gap. Germline assignment: CDR1 SGHAT and CDR2 FQNNGV. CDR3 residues: CASSLDPGYEQYF. The CDR3 region has the DNA TGTGCCAGCAGCTTAGATCCAGGGTACGAGCAGTACTTC. The full variable domain, with the rest looked up from reference TRBV11-2 and TRBJ2-7, is EAGVAQSPRYKIIEKRQSVAFWCNPISGHATLYWYQQILGQGPKLLIQFQNNGVVDDSQLPKDRFSAERLKGVDSTLKIQPAKLEDSAVYLCASSLDPGYEQYFGPGTRLTVT.

The V call is TRBV7-3, the J call TRBJ2-3; 9 positions agree with TRBD2. Trimming at V came to 5 bases and at J to 4 bases, leaving 7 bases not matched to a gene. Looked up from germline, CDR1 is SGHTA and CDR2 is FQGTGA. CDR3 size: 15 residues. The chain's CDR3 is CASSPFSGGADTQYF. The CDR3 DNA follows: TGTGCCAGCAGCCCCTTTAGCGGGGGCGCAGATACGCAGTATTTT.

The rearrangement joins TRBV4-2 to TRBJ2-1; D is unresolved. V was shortened by 0 bases and J by 6 bases, with 9 bases between the two germline ends. CDR3 length: 14 amino acids. Per the germline V gene, CDR1 is LGHNA and CDR2 is YNFKEQ. In DNA form, the CDR3 reads TGTGCCAGCAGCCAAGATGTACAGAGCAATGAGCAGTTCTTC. Translated: CASSQDVQSNEQFF.

The CDR3 region is CASSLAVGELFF. The CDR3 region has the DNA TGTGCCAGCAGCTTAGCAGTCGGGGAGCTGTTTTTT. The genes are TRBV2 and TRBJ2-2, with no clear D. The V gene lost 6 bases and the J gene lost 7 bases, with 9 bases spanning the gap. The CDR3 has 12 amino acids. Germline loops: CDR1 SNHLY, CDR2 FYNNEI.

The chain is built from TRBV4-2 and TRBJ2-3; maybe TRBD1 (6 bases). The CDR3 totals 14 residues. Germline CDR1 reads LGHNA; CDR2 reads YNFKEQ. Trimming pared 2 bases from V and 9 bases from J, leaving 15 bases between. CDR3 amino acids: CASSQFRDIETQYF. In DNA, the CDR3 is TGTGCCAGCAGCCAATTCAGGGACATTGAGACGCAGTATTTT.

The rearrangement joins TRBV5-4 to TRBJ2-5, with D hard to call. The CDR3 sequence is 14 residues long. Looked up from germline, CDR1 is SGHNT and CDR2 is YYREEE (reference sequence). The V end was cut by 6 bases, the J end by 4 bases, with 16 bases between. The CDR3 here is CASKGELTRETQYF. The CDR3 coding sequence is TGTGCCAGCAAAGGTGAACTAACCCGAGAGACCCAGTACTTC.

This clone appeared once. V usage is TRBV19 and J usage is TRBJ1-1; possible D gene TRBD1, 6 bases. Trimming took 6 bases from V and 1 from J, leaving 12 bases between them. Germline V lookup: CDR1 LNHDA, CDR2 SQIVND (reference sequence). The CDR3 totals 14 residues. As DNA, the CDR3 is TGTGCCAGTAGCCGGACAGACAGGAACACTGAAGCTTTCTTT. It is translated as CASSRTDRNTEAFF.

V usage is TRBV13 and J usage is TRBJ2-3; 14 bases map to TRBD2. The CDR3 spans 15 residues. Unmatched junction bases numbered 5, after V lost 2 bases and J lost 10 bases. CDR1 PRHDT and CDR2 FYEKMQ come from the germline V gene (reference sequence). The DNA of the CDR3 is TGTGCCAGCAGCTTAAGACTAGCGGGGGGGCTCGCGCAGTATTTT. Its translation is CASSLRLAGGLAQYF.

The chain combines TRBV11-2 with TRBJ1-1, with TRBD1 as a possible D gene (5 bases). The V gene's germline CDR1 is SGHAT and CDR2 FQNNGV. The CDR3 spans 16 residues. Trimming left V 2 bases short and J 0 bases short, with 13 bases between. The CDR3 nucleotides are TGTGCCAGCAGCTTAAGGGGTGACAGATTGAACACTGAAGCTTTCTTT. It yields the protein CASSLRGDRLNTEAFF.

This chain connects TRBV7-8 to TRBJ2-2; a weak D match, TRBD2 (7 bases). CDR3 length: 16 residues. Per the germline V gene, CDR1 is SGHVS and CDR2 is FQNEAQ. V was cut by 2 bases and J by 6 bases, with 16 bases left in between. CDR3 protein: CASSLLAGARAGELFF. The DNA of the CDR3 is TGTGCCAGCAGCTTACTTGCGGGGGCGAGGGCCGGGGAGCTGTTTTTT.

The chain combines TRBV27 with TRBJ2-7, with D possibly being TRBD1 (5 bases). Germline values: CDR1 MNHEY, CDR2 SMNVEV (reference sequence). Trimming left V 3 bases short and J 0 bases short, with 9 bases between. The CDR3 runs to 14 residues. CDR3 protein: CASSFRESSYEQYF. The CDR3 DNA sequence: TGTGCCAGCAGTTTCAGGGAAAGCTCCTACGAGCAGTACTTC.

The chain combines TRBV21-1 with TRBJ1-5; the table gives TRBD1 as D, unverified against the DNA. TRBV21-1 is a pseudogene. This CDR3 has 14 residues. DNA for the CDR3: TGTGCCAGCAGCAAGGAGACAGGCAATCAGCCCCAGCATTTT. Its protein product is CASSKETGNQPQHF.